The 28 T cell receptor beta chains in this list originate from one sample, sequenced in a study of T cell repertoires in ileal Crohn's disease. TCRdb's table, derived via immunoSEQ multiplex PCR, lists solely in-frame clones and lacks some. The sample carries around 4,400 clones, less than 80% recorded once. Sequencing input: ileal tissue. Receptors were obtained from an adult with Crohn's disease.

The rearrangement joins TRBV6-5 to TRBJ1-1; possibly TRBD1 for D (6 bases). CDR3 size: 14 residues. The V end was cut by 7 bases, the J end by 1 base, with 13 bases between. Germline loops: CDR1 MNHEY, CDR2 SVGAGI. CDR3 coding DNA: TGTGCCAGCAACGCCGCGACAGGGAACACTGAAGCTTTCTTT. It specifies CASNAATGNTEAFF.

The chain links TRBV5-4 to TRBJ1-1; 7 bases are shared with TRBD1. The germline V gene encodes CDR1 SGHNT and CDR2 YYREEE (reference sequence). The CDR3 loop spans 14 amino acids. V lost 4 bases and J lost 6; bases outside the gene matches: 9. The CDR3 loop reads CASSTYYRGAEAFF. The CDR3 DNA is TGTGCCAGCAGCACTTACTACAGGGGCGCTGAAGCTTTCTTT.

V usage is TRBV11-2 and J usage is TRBJ2-7; possibly TRBD2 for D (6 bases). Germline V gives CDR1 SGHAT, CDR2 FQNNGV. Trimming took off 5 bases at V and 2 bases at J, with 16 bases between the two ends. The CDR3 runs 15 residues. The CDR3 loop is CASSPELGGTYEQYF. The CDR3 DNA follows: TGTGCCAGCAGCCCAGAGCTCGGGGGAACCTACGAGCAGTACTTC. Together with reference TRBV11-2 and TRBJ2-7, the CDR3 gives the full variable domain: EAGVAQSPRYKIIEKRQSVAFWCNPISGHATLYWYQQILGQGPKLLIQFQNNGVVDDSQLPKDRFSAERLKGVDSTLKIQPAKLEDSAVYLCASSPELGGTYEQYFGPGTRLTVT.

The genes are TRBV6-5 and TRBJ2-7; 7 bases are shared with TRBD1. Germline V lookup: CDR1 MNHEY, CDR2 SVGAGI. The CDR3 contains 13 residues. With 7 bases clipped from V and 3 bases from J, the junction kept 6 bases outside the gene matches. The CDR3 sequence: CASTGTEDYEQYF. CDR3 nucleotides: TGTGCCAGCACCGGGACAGAGGACTACGAGCAGTACTTC.

This chain uses TRBV5-4 with TRBJ2-2; possibly TRBD1 for D (5 bases). Germline CDR1 and CDR2: SGHNT and YYREEE (reference sequence). The CDR3 spans 14 residues. Trimming cost V 5 bases and J 6 bases, with 14 bases left between them. CDR3 bases: TGTGCCAGCAGTAAAGGGGTCGCGGCCGGGGAGCTGTTTTTT. Translating it yields CASSKGVAAGELFF.

The CDR3 region has the DNA TGTGCCAGCAGCCAAGACAGTATTAACTATGGCTACACCTTC. It codes for CASSQDSINYGYTF. The chain uses TRBV6-1 and TRBJ1-2, with D possibly matching TRBD1 (5 bases). The germline V gene has CDR1 MNHNS and CDR2 SASEGT. Trimming stripped 6 bases from V and 1 base from J, with 12 bases between. The CDR3 loop spans 14 amino acids.

This chain links TRBV5-1 with TRBJ2-7; D call uncertain. V was shortened by 0 bases and J by 0 bases, with 7 bases between the two germline ends. Germline loops: CDR1 SGHRS, CDR2 YFSETQ. This CDR3 has 14 residues. As DNA, the CDR3 is TGCGCCAGCAGCTTGGACAGAAGCTCCTACGAGCAGTACTTC. It is translated as CASSLDRSSYEQYF.

The V gene is TRBV7-8, the J gene TRBJ2-1; maybe TRBD2 (6 bases). In germline, CDR1 is SGHVS, CDR2 FQNEAQ. The CDR3 is 16 residues long. V dropped 5 bases and J dropped 7 bases, with 21 bases sitting between them. CDR3 residues: CASSPLGLAYTNEQFF. The CDR3 nucleotides read TGTGCCAGCAGCCCCCTGGGACTTGCTTACACTAATGAGCAGTTCTTC.

The gene calls are TRBV9 and TRBJ2-6, with D tentatively TRBD1 (6 bases). Germline V gene sequence: CDR1 SGDLS, CDR2 YYNGEE. The CDR3 loop spans 17 amino acids. V was cut by 5 bases and J by 0 bases, with 15 bases left in between. CDR3 nucleotides: TGTGCCAGCAGAGACCAAAGGGACACCTCTGGGGCCAACGTCCTGACTTTC. This sequence encodes CASRDQRDTSGANVLTF.

The chain employs TRBV6-1 and TRBJ1-5, with D hard to call. Trimming removed 6 bases from V and 5 bases from J, with 8 bases in between. This CDR3 spans 12 amino acids. Germline values: CDR1 MNHNS, CDR2 SASEGT. The CDR3 nucleotides read TGTGCCAGCAGATACACAGATCAGCCCCAGCATTTT. Translating gives CASRYTDQPQHF.

CDR3 sequence reads: CASSQDYTEAFF. CDR3 bases: TGTGCCAGCAGTCAGGACTACACTGAAGCTTTCTTT. This chain links TRBV6-1 with TRBJ1-1; no reliable D call. Trimming pared 5 bases from V and 3 bases from J, leaving 7 bases between. The CDR3 is made up of 12 amino acids. CDR1 is MNHNS and CDR2 is SASEGT in the germline V gene.

This clone was seen just once. The V gene is TRBV5-1, the J gene TRBJ2-2; 8 bases fit TRBD1. The CDR3 has 14 residues. The V and J ends lost 8 bases and 1 base, in that order; junction bases with no gene match: 4. Germline lookup yields CDR1 SGHRS and CDR2 YFSETQ. The CDR3 spells CASTGTGNTGELFF. The CDR3 DNA is TGCGCCAGTACCGGGACAGGGAACACCGGGGAGCTGTTTTTT.

The rearrangement joins TRBV7-6 to TRBJ2-7; 8 bases line up with TRBD2. V lost 5 bases and J lost 4; bases outside the gene matches: 13. In germline, CDR1 is SGHVS, CDR2 FNYEAQ. The CDR3 runs to 16 residues. The CDR3 reads CASSPQRQAGVYEQYF. Written as DNA, the CDR3 is TGTGCCAGCAGCCCCCAAAGACAAGCGGGAGTATACGAGCAGTACTTC.

This chain joins TRBV5-1 and TRBJ2-2, with TRBD1 matching 7 bases. CDR3 length: 15 amino acids. The trim removed 4 bases at V and 0 bases at J, leaving 3 bases unmatched. Germline loops: CDR1 SGHRS, CDR2 YFSETQ. The CDR3 protein is CASSIGQANTGELFF. The CDR3 DNA follows: TGCGCCAGCAGCATCGGACAGGCGAACACCGGGGAGCTGTTTTTT.

This clone is a singleton in its sample. V gene TRBV7-8 combines with J gene TRBJ2-1; D possibly corresponds to TRBD1 (6 bases). V was pared by 2 bases and J by 6 bases, with 8 bases between. From germline, CDR1 is SGHVS and CDR2 FQNEAQ. The CDR3 is 13 residues long. CDR3 sequence (DNA): TGTGCCAGCAGCTTAAGGGGGTTCAATGAGCAGTTCTTC. The encoded protein is CASSLRGFNEQFF.

This clone was recorded a few times. This chain's CDR3 is CSVVGLAGSNIQYF. CDR3 coding DNA: TGCAGCGTTGTAGGGTTAGCGGGTTCAAACATTCAGTACTTC. The chain carries TRBV29-1 and TRBJ2-4, with 7 bases matching TRBD2. V was clipped by 4 bases and J by 6 bases; unmatched bases: 9. The germline V gene encodes CDR1 SQVTM and CDR2 ANQGSEA. CDR3 size: 14 residues.

V gene TRBV5-8 combines with J gene TRBJ2-2; TRBD1 might be the D (5 bases). With 2 bases removed from V and 8 bases from J, the gap between germline ends came to 13 bases. The CDR3 runs 14 residues. Germline V CDR1 and CDR2: SGHTS, YDEGEE. CDR3 nucleotides: TGTGCCAGCAGCTTTCGACAGTCAGGAGGGGAGCTGTTTTTT. Translation gives CASSFRQSGGELFF.

The V gene is TRBV6-1, the J gene TRBJ2-3; 9 bases are a match to TRBD1. Per germline, CDR1 MNHNS and CDR2 SASEGT. The CDR3 loop spans 15 amino acids. V gave up 6 bases and J gave up 1 base; unmatched junction bases: 5. The CDR3 spells CASRPGQGGTDTQYF. The CDR3 DNA reads TGTGCCAGCAGGCCGGGACAGGGCGGCACAGATACGCAGTATTTT.

V gene TRBV30 combines with J gene TRBJ1-5; a weak D match, TRBD1 (5 bases). The CDR3 length is 15 residues. From germline, CDR1 is GTSNPN and CDR2 SVGIG (reference sequence). Trimming removed 1 base from V and 5 bases from J, with 15 bases in between. As DNA, the CDR3 is TGTGCCTGGAGTGAAGGTCAGCCGGGGGATCAGCCCCAGCATTTT. Amino acid sequence: CAWSEGQPGDQPQHF.

The chain carries TRBV29-1 and TRBJ1-5; D may be TRBD1 (6 bases). In germline, CDR1 is SQVTM, CDR2 ANQGSEA. Trimming cost V 7 bases and J 0 bases, with 13 bases left between them. This CDR3 has 14 residues. The chain's CDR3 is CSATTGNSNQPQHF. In DNA form, the CDR3 reads TGCAGCGCCACCACAGGGAATAGCAATCAGCCCCAGCATTTT. Looking up the rest from reference TRBV29-1 and TRBJ1-5 gives the full variable domain: SAVISQKPSRDICQRGTSLTIQCQVDSQVTMMFWYRQQPGQSLTLIATANQGSEATYESGFVIDKFPISRPNLTFSTLTVSNMSPEDSSIYLCSATTGNSNQPQHFGDGTRLSIL.

This chain joins TRBV4-2 and TRBJ2-6, with TRBD1 matching 8 bases. Germline assignment: CDR1 LGHNA and CDR2 YNFKEQ. Trimming cost V 1 base and J 1 base; bases outside gene matches: 0. The CDR3 spans 16 residues. DNA of the CDR3: TGTGCCAGCAGCCAAGGGACAGGGTCTGGGGCCAACGTCCTGACTTTC. It translates to CASSQGTGSGANVLTF.

This chain connects TRBV18 to TRBJ2-5, with 7 nucleotides matching TRBD1. V lost 0 bases to trimming and J lost 4 bases; unmatched junction nucleotides: 2. Looked up from germline, CDR1 is KGHSH and CDR2 is LQKENI. The CDR3 contains 14 residues. CDR3 protein: CASSPPGQVETQYF. The CDR3 nucleotides read TGTGCCAGCTCACCACCCGGACAGGTAGAGACCCAGTACTTC.

The chain is built from TRBV10-3 and TRBJ2-2; 11 nucleotides align to TRBD2. J was trimmed by 2 bases and V by 10 bases; bases with no gene match: 6. The CDR3 runs to 15 residues. The germline V gene encodes CDR1 ENHRY and CDR2 SYGVKD. Here the CDR3 reads CATRLAGINTGELFF. DNA for the CDR3: TGTGCCACCAGACTAGCGGGAATTAACACCGGGGAGCTGTTTTTT.

This clone was counted a single time. V gene TRBV25-1 combines with J gene TRBJ1-4; TRBD1 is a possible D gene (5 bases). V was pared by 10 bases and J by 8 bases, with 23 bases between. This CDR3 contains 15 residues. CDR1 and CDR2 from the germline V gene are MGHDK and SYGVNS. The CDR3 nucleotides read TGTGCCACCGGGGGATTGAGGGGAGTCGGGGAAAAACTGTTTTTT. It translates to CATGGLRGVGEKLFF.

V usage is TRBV5-1 and J usage is TRBJ1-1; 9 bases are a match to TRBD1. The CDR3 length is 14 residues. Per germline, CDR1 SGHRS and CDR2 YFSETQ. V lost 3 bases and J lost 1; bases outside the gene matches: 1. The DNA of the CDR3 is TGCGCCAGCAGCTCGGGACAGGGGAACACTGAAGCTTTCTTT. Amino acid sequence: CASSSGQGNTEAFF. The complete variable domain, with remaining parts taken from reference TRBV5-1 and TRBJ1-1, reads KAGVTQTPRYLIKTRGQQVTLSCSPISGHRSVSWYQQTPGQGLQFLFEYFSETQRNKGNFPGRFSGRQFSNSRSEMNVSTLELGDSALYLCASSSGQGNTEAFFGQGTRLTVV.

This clone occurred a few times. The chain employs TRBV4-3 and TRBJ2-1; 10 bases fit TRBD2. Germline V CDR1 and CDR2: LGHNA, YSLEER. This CDR3 has 15 residues. V lost 4 bases to trimming and J lost 4 bases; unmatched junction nucleotides: 4. In nucleotides, the CDR3 is TGCGCCAGCAGCCCCGGACTAGCGGAGTACAATGAGCAGTTCTTC. As protein: CASSPGLAEYNEQFF.

This rearrangement joins TRBV11-2 to TRBJ2-3, with D possibly TRBD2 on 5 matching bases. Trimming took off 5 bases at V and 6 bases at J, with 15 bases between the two ends. The length of the CDR3 is 14 residues. Germline values: CDR1 SGHAT, CDR2 FQNNGV. The CDR3 reads CASSPRTAADTQYF. The CDR3 DNA reads as TGTGCCAGCAGCCCCAGGACTGCGGCGGATACGCAGTATTTT.

The rearrangement links TRBV2 to TRBJ2-7; 8 bases are a match to TRBD2. This CDR3 contains 13 residues. Germline CDR1 and CDR2: SNHLY and FYNNEI. V was pared by 7 bases and J by 7 bases, with 9 bases of the junction left unmatched. The CDR3 DNA follows: TGTGCCAGCAAAGATAGCGGGACGAGGGAGCAGTACTTC. It yields the protein CASKDSGTREQYF.